This passage covers 32 T cell receptor beta chains from one sample sequenced in a study of T cells after posttransplantation cyclophosphamide. Only in-frame clones appear in the TCRdb table, and some are missing; sequencing was by immunoSEQ multiplex PCR. The data show tens of thousands of clones, 78% seen once. Busulfan-fludarabine conditioning, marrow transplant, and cyclophosphamide on days +3 and +4 were administered. The sequencing used CD4+ T cells sorted from blood, collected 1,700 to 2,000 days after a stem cell transplant with posttransplant cyclophosphamide. Every receptor here comes from a female patient in her 40s who received an allogeneic stem cell transplant from a related donor, was CMV-positive, and had no GVHD. Some of the T cells may derive from the graft donor.

The chain carries TRBV5-1 and TRBJ2-3; TRBD2 is a possible D gene (6 bases). In germline, CDR1 is SGHRS, CDR2 YFSETQ. The CDR3 loop spans 16 amino acids. V was pared by 4 bases and J by 3 bases, with 18 bases between. The CDR3 loop reads CASSLGLQTGTDTQYF. In DNA, the CDR3 is TGCGCCAGCAGCCTGGGACTTCAGACGGGGACAGATACGCAGTATTTT.

The chain combines TRBV5-4 with TRBJ1-3; 10 bases match TRBD1. The CDR3 contains 16 residues. CDR1 and CDR2 (germline): SGHNT, YYREEE (reference sequence). J gave up 3 bases and V 5 bases, and 8 bases lay outside the gene matches. The CDR3 loop is CASSYRQGADGNTIYF. CDR3 sequence (DNA): TGTGCCAGCAGTTACCGACAGGGGGCTGATGGAAACACCATATATTTT. The full variable domain, completed using reference TRBV5-4 and TRBJ1-3, is ETGVTQSPTHLIKTRGQQVTLRCSSQSGHNTVSWYQQALGQGPQFIFQYYREEENGRGNFPPRFSGLQFPNYSSELNVNALELDDSALYLCASSYRQGADGNTIYFGEGSWLTVV.

This clone was found a few times. This chain connects TRBV5-1 to TRBJ1-2; D is perhaps TRBD1 (5 bases). CDR1 is SGHRS and CDR2 is YFSETQ in the germline V gene. The CDR3 is made up of 13 amino acids. V lost 0 bases, J lost 4 bases, and 7 bases lay in between. CDR3 nucleotide sequence: TGCGCCAGCAGCTTGGAAGGGGCCTATGGCTACACCTTC. Protein product: CASSLEGAYGYTF. The complete variable domain, with remaining parts taken from reference TRBV5-1 and TRBJ1-2, reads KAGVTQTPRYLIKTRGQQVTLSCSPISGHRSVSWYQQTPGQGLQFLFEYFSETQRNKGNFPGRFSGRQFSNSRSEMNVSTLELGDSALYLCASSLEGAYGYTFGSGTRLTVV.

The chain combines TRBV2 with TRBJ2-3, with D possibly being TRBD2 (5 bases). The V gene's germline CDR1 is SNHLY and CDR2 FYNNEI. Trimming took 6 bases from V and 0 from J, leaving 13 bases between them. The CDR3 sequence is 15 residues long. The CDR3 DNA follows: TGTGCCAGCAGACTAGGTAGCGTAAGCACAGATACGCAGTATTTT. Translating it yields CASRLGSVSTDTQYF.

The chain is built from TRBV5-4 and TRBJ2-5; D perhaps matches TRBD2 (5 bases). CDR3 length: 14 residues. Trimming stripped 8 bases from V and 4 bases from J, with 18 bases between. Looked up from germline, CDR1 is SGHNT and CDR2 is YYREEE (reference sequence). The chain's CDR3 is CASSLGVARETQYF. CDR3 nucleotides: TGTGCCAGTTCCCTCGGGGTTGCTCGAGAGACCCAGTACTTC.

The rearrangement uses TRBV27 and TRBJ2-2; 10 bases agree with TRBD1. Trimming took 2 bases from V and 1 from J; bases not matched to a gene: 10. Germline loops: CDR1 MNHEY, CDR2 SMNVEV (reference sequence). The CDR3 sequence is 19 residues long. The CDR3: CASSLKGQGPSMNTGELFF. CDR3 DNA sequence: TGTGCCAGCAGTTTAAAGGGACAGGGGCCATCGATGAACACCGGGGAGCTGTTTTTT.

The chain recombines TRBV6-5 with TRBJ1-2; TRBD1 agrees at 7 bases. Trimming cost V 5 bases and J 0 bases; bases outside gene matches: 3. The CDR3 covers 14 residues. Germline assignment: CDR1 MNHEY and CDR2 SVGAGI. The CDR3 DNA reads TGTGCCAGCAGTCGACAGGGAGCTAACTATGGCTACACCTTC. It encodes CASSRQGANYGYTF.

This clone was detected only a few times. The V and J genes are TRBV5-6 and TRBJ2-7; D possibly corresponds to TRBD2 (6 bases). The V and J ends lost 5 bases and 5 bases respectively, with 11 bases between them. The length of the CDR3 is 12 residues. CDR1 is SGHDT and CDR2 is YYEEEE in the germline V gene. The chain's CDR3 is CASRGLANEQYF. In nucleotides, the CDR3 is TGTGCCAGCAGAGGTCTAGCGAACGAGCAGTACTTC.

The CDR3, as DNA: TGTGCCATCAGTGACTTTACAGGGGGCGACTATGGCTACACCTTC. It specifies CAISDFTGGDYGYTF. The chain uses TRBV10-3 and TRBJ1-2, with 9 bases identical to TRBD1. Looked up from germline, CDR1 is ENHRY and CDR2 is SYGVKD. J lost 3 bases, V lost 3 bases, and 5 bases had no gene match. There are 15 residues in the CDR3.

This chain connects TRBV6-1 to TRBJ1-5; 9 positions match TRBD1. CDR3 length: 15 residues. Trimming took 6 bases from V and 7 from J; bases not matched to a gene: 10. Germline assignment: CDR1 MNHNS and CDR2 SASEGT. The CDR3 region is CASRTGTGFEQPQHF. For the CDR3, the DNA is TGTGCCAGCAGGACCGGGACAGGGTTCGAACAGCCCCAGCATTTT.

The chain has TRBV29-1 and TRBJ2-6; the D is unclear. Trimming cost V 7 bases and J 1 base, with 8 bases left between them. The CDR3 consists of 13 residues. Germline V gives CDR1 SQVTM, CDR2 ANQGSEA. CDR3 DNA sequence: TGCAGCGCTGCGCCTTCTGGGGCCAACGTCCTGACTTTC. This gives the protein CSAAPSGANVLTF.

This clone came up a few times. This rearrangement joins TRBV7-2 to TRBJ2-7, with D perhaps matching TRBD1 (6 bases). Trimming removed 7 bases from V and 5 bases from J, with 21 bases in between. CDR3 size: 15 residues. Germline V gene data show CDR1 as SGHTA and CDR2 as FQGNSA. CDR3: CASNPQQGKLDEQYF. The CDR3 bases are TGTGCCAGCAACCCACAACAGGGAAAATTAGACGAGCAGTACTTC.

The genes are TRBV4-1 and TRBJ1-1; TRBD1 agrees at 7 bases. The J segment lost 4 bases and the V segment lost 3 bases, leaving 8 bases of the junction unmatched. Germline CDR1 is MGHRA and CDR2 is YSYEKL. The CDR3 loop spans 15 amino acids. CDR3 nucleotides: TGCGCCAGCAGCCAGACGACAGGGTCGAGCACTGAAGCTTTCTTT. It is translated as CASSQTTGSSTEAFF.

This chain uses TRBV18 with TRBJ2-3; a possible D gene is TRBD1 (5 bases). The CDR3 runs 17 residues. Germline loops: CDR1 KGHSH, CDR2 LQKENI. V dropped 2 bases and J dropped 4 bases, with 19 bases sitting between them. CDR3 sequence: CASSPRIWGAGADTQYF. CDR3 coding DNA: TGTGCCAGCTCACCAAGAATATGGGGCGCTGGCGCAGATACGCAGTATTTT.

This clone appeared once. The chain recombines TRBV10-3 with TRBJ2-2; D remains unclear. Germline CDR1 ENHRY, CDR2 SYGVKD. This CDR3 spans 16 amino acids. Trimming cost V 2 bases and J 1 base, with 11 bases left between them. CDR3 residues: CAISEAGTENTGELFF. CDR3 bases: TGTGCCATCAGTGAGGCCGGCACAGAGAACACCGGGGAGCTGTTTTTT.

The chain uses TRBV19 and TRBJ2-4, with D possibly matching TRBD2 (7 bases). Trimming took off 4 bases at V and 0 bases at J, with 16 bases between the two ends. This CDR3 contains 17 residues. From germline, CDR1 is LNHDA and CDR2 SQIVND (reference sequence). This chain's CDR3 is CASSSQGRGGAKNIQYF. Here the CDR3 DNA reads TGTGCCAGTAGTAGCCAGGGGAGGGGAGGAGCCAAAAACATTCAGTACTTC.

This clone was counted once. The rearrangement joins TRBV27 to TRBJ2-7; D is possibly TRBD1 (5 bases). Trimming took off 5 bases at V and 4 bases at J, with 18 bases between the two ends. Germline values: CDR1 MNHEY, CDR2 SMNVEV (reference sequence). The CDR3 contains 15 residues. CDR3 DNA: TGTGCCAGCAGTGCCAGGGCTACTATCCCTTACGAGCAGTACTTC. Its protein product is CASSARATIPYEQYF.

The chain has TRBV6-5 and TRBJ1-1, with TRBD1 identical over 10 bases. J lost 6 bases, V lost 6 bases, and 7 bases had no gene match. This CDR3 contains 14 residues. CDR1 MNHEY and CDR2 SVGAGI come from the germline V gene. The CDR3 loop is CASSRDRGGAEAFF. In nucleotides, the CDR3 is TGTGCCAGCAGCAGGGACAGGGGTGGCGCTGAAGCTTTCTTT.

The chain carries TRBV6-5 and TRBJ1-2, with TRBD1 matching 9 bases. V was clipped by 6 bases and J by 8 bases; unmatched bases: 4. The CDR3 consists of 12 residues. Germline-derived CDR1 and CDR2 are MNHEY and SVGAGI. The CDR3 region is CASRRQGGGYTF. The CDR3, as DNA: TGTGCCAGCAGACGACAGGGGGGAGGCTACACCTTC.

V usage is TRBV18 and J usage is TRBJ2-6; tentative D call: TRBD1 (6 bases). Between the trimmed V and J ends, which lost 1 base and 0 bases, there was a span of 7 bases. This CDR3 is 16 amino acids long. Germline lookup yields CDR1 KGHSH and CDR2 LQKENI. CDR3: CASSPLRGSGANVLTF. CDR3 nucleotides: TGTGCCAGCTCACCACTCAGGGGCTCTGGGGCCAACGTCCTGACTTTC.

The chain combines TRBV5-3 with TRBJ2-7; D may be TRBD1 (6 bases). TRBV5-3 is an open reading frame whose function is uncertain. The CDR3 totals 17 residues. V shed 4 bases and J shed 0 bases, with 20 bases lying between them. The CDR3 DNA follows: TGTGCCAGAAGCAACTCTGGGGGCAGGGGATTCTCCTACGAGCAGTACTTC. This sequence encodes CARSNSGGRGFSYEQYF.

The chain links TRBV19 to TRBJ2-3, with a possible D match to TRBD1 (6 bases). The CDR3 extends over 15 amino acids. Germline CDR1 LNHDA, CDR2 SQIVND (reference sequence). Trimming stripped 6 bases from V and 3 bases from J, with 16 bases between. The CDR3 here is CASRSNRAITDTQYF. CDR3 DNA: TGTGCCAGTAGATCGAACAGGGCAATTACAGATACGCAGTATTTT.

The gene calls are TRBV2 and TRBJ2-7, with 7 bases that match TRBD2. The CDR3 spans 15 residues. V lost 8 bases to trimming and J lost 0 bases; unmatched junction nucleotides: 10. Germline V gene data show CDR1 as SNHLY and CDR2 as FYNNEI. CDR3: CASGRGAGHSYEQYF. In DNA, the CDR3 is TGTGCCAGCGGGAGGGGAGCGGGGCACTCCTACGAGCAGTACTTC.

This sequence joins TRBV7-6 and TRBJ1-4, with D possibly matching TRBD1 (6 bases). The germline V gene encodes CDR1 SGHVS and CDR2 FNYEAQ. V lost 1 base and J 4 bases, leaving 10 bases between the germline ends. This CDR3 is built from 15 residues. The CDR3 loop is CASSLGEGGNEKLFF. Written as DNA, the CDR3 is TGTGCCAGCAGCTTAGGGGAAGGGGGTAATGAAAAACTGTTTTTT.

V usage is TRBV19 and J usage is TRBJ1-2, with 7 nucleotides matching TRBD1. Germline V lookup: CDR1 LNHDA, CDR2 SQIVND (reference sequence). The CDR3 runs to 14 residues. Germline trimming cut 5 bases from V and 5 bases from J; bases unmatched to any gene: 8. The CDR3 DNA reads TGTGCCAGTAGTGTGGGGACAGTTATTTATGGCTACACCTTC. Protein product: CASSVGTVIYGYTF.

This clone was seen only once. This chain uses TRBV7-2 with TRBJ2-3; D gene unclear. This CDR3 comprises 12 residues. V was clipped by 5 bases and J by 4 bases, with 7 bases between them. The germline CDR1 and CDR2 sequences are SGHTA and FQGNSA. The CDR3 region is CASSPPSDTQYF. In nucleotides, the CDR3 is TGTGCCAGCAGCCCCCCGTCAGATACGCAGTATTTT. The variable domain in full, with the rest retrieved from reference TRBV7-2 and TRBJ2-3, is GAGVSQSPSNKVTEKGKDVELRCDPISGHTALYWYRQSLGQGLEFLIYFQGNSAPDKSGLPSDRFSAERTGGSVSTLTIQRTQQEDSAVYLCASSPPSDTQYFGPGTRLTVL.

This chain joins TRBV4-3 and TRBJ2-7, with 7 bases fitting TRBD1. The CDR3 runs to 14 residues. CDR1 is LGHNA and CDR2 is YSLEER in the germline V gene. V trimming: 4 bases; J trimming: 4 bases; junction bases outside the gene matches: 7. The CDR3 DNA reads TGCGCCAGCAGCCCGGGACAGTTAGGGTACGAGCAGTACTTC. Translation gives CASSPGQLGYEQYF.

This chain uses TRBV11-2 with TRBJ2-1; TRBD1 is a possible D gene (6 bases). V was cut by 1 base and J by 7 bases, with 11 bases left in between. This CDR3 region has 14 residues. The V gene's germline CDR1 is SGHAT and CDR2 FQNNGV. CDR3 protein: CASSLAGTLNEQFF. The CDR3 DNA is TGTGCCAGCAGCTTAGCCGGGACACTGAATGAGCAGTTCTTC.

This clone is labeled medium-sized. The chain combines TRBV4-2 with TRBJ2-6; D perhaps matches TRBD1 (6 bases). V lost 6 bases and J 3 bases, leaving 12 bases between the germline ends. The CDR3 runs to 15 residues. The germline V gene encodes CDR1 LGHNA and CDR2 YNFKEQ. The CDR3 sequence: CASRDSSFGANVLTF. The CDR3 DNA reads TGTGCCAGCAGGGACAGCTCTTTTGGGGCCAACGTCCTGACTTTC.

The chain uses TRBV7-9 and TRBJ2-2; a weak D match, TRBD1 (6 bases). The germline V gene has CDR1 SEHNR and CDR2 FQNEAQ (reference sequence). This CDR3 spans 15 amino acids. The V and J ends lost 2 bases and 5 bases respectively, with 12 bases between them. CDR3 protein: CASSLQDSRTGELFF. The CDR3 coding sequence is TGTGCCAGCAGCTTACAGGACAGTCGGACCGGGGAGCTGTTTTTT. The full variable domain, in which reference TRBV7-9 and TRBJ2-2 provide the parts outside the CDR3, is DTGVSQNPRHKITKRGQNVTFRCDPISEHNRLYWYRQTLGQGPEFLTYFQNEAQLEKSRLLSDRFSAERPKGSFSTLEIQRTEQGDSAMYLCASSLQDSRTGELFFGEGSRLTVL.

The chain recombines TRBV27 with TRBJ1-4, with D possibly TRBD1 on 6 matching bases. Germline CDR1 is MNHEY and CDR2 is SMNVEV (reference sequence). The CDR3 length is 14 residues. Trimming shortened V by 9 bases and J by 6 bases, and 17 bases separated the two germline ends. The CDR3 DNA reads as TGTGCCAGTAAAAGGGGGGGCCAGGATGAAAAACTGTTTTTT. Protein: CASKRGGQDEKLFF.

The CDR3 here is CASSLGLAKTQYF. In DNA form, the CDR3 reads TGTGCCAGCAGCTTAGGCCTAGCGAAAACGCAGTATTTT. The chain combines TRBV7-2 with TRBJ2-3; tentative D call: TRBD2 (6 bases). Germline V gives CDR1 SGHTA, CDR2 FQGNSA. Trimming shortened V by 1 base and J by 9 bases, and 11 bases separated the two germline ends. The CDR3 sequence is 13 residues long.